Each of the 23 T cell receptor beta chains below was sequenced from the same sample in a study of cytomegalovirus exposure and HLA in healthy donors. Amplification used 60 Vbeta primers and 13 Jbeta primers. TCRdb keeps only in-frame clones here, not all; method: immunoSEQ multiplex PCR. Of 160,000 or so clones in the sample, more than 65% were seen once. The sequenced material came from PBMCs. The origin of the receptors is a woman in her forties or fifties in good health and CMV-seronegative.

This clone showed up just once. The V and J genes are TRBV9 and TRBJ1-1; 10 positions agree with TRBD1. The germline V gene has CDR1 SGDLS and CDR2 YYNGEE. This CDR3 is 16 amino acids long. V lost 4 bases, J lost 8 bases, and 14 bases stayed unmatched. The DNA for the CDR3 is TGTGCCAGCAGCTCCCGACCGGGACAGGGGAAGGTGGAAGCTTTCTTT. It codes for CASSSRPGQGKVEAFF.

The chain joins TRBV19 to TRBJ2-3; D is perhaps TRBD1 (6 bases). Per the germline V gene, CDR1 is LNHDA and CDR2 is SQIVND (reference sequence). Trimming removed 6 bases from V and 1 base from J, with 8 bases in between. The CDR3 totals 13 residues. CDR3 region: CASRTGRTDTQYF. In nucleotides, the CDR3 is TGTGCCAGTAGAACAGGGCGCACAGATACGCAGTATTTT.

Here the CDR3 DNA reads TGTGCCAGCAGCTCACACTTAAGACTAGTCAATGAGCAGTTCTTC. It encodes CASSSHLRLVNEQFF. The chain employs TRBV11-2 and TRBJ2-1, with D maybe TRBD2 (6 bases). This CDR3 has 15 residues. Between the trimmed V and J ends, which lost 4 bases and 6 bases, there was a span of 16 bases. CDR1 is SGHAT, CDR2 FQNNGV, per germline.

The CDR3 DNA follows: TGTGCCACCAGCTTGACTAGCGGGAGCAATGAGCAGTACTTC. Amino acids: CATSLTSGSNEQYF. The V gene is TRBV15, the J gene TRBJ2-7; TRBD2 matches at 12 bases. CDR3 length: 14 residues. The germline V gene has CDR1 LNHNV and CDR2 YYDKDF (reference sequence). The trim removed 5 bases at V and 7 bases at J, leaving 6 bases unmatched. The whole variable domain, filled in from reference TRBV15 and TRBJ2-7, reads DAMVIQNPRYQVTQFGKPVTLSCSQTLNHNVMYWYQQKSSQAPKLLFHYYDKDFNNEADTPDNFQSRRPNTSFCFLDIRSPGLGDTAMYLCATSLTSGSNEQYFGPGTRLTVT.

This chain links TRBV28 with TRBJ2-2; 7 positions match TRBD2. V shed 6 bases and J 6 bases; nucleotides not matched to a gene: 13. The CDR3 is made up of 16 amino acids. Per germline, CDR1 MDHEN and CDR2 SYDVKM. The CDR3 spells CASSVPRTRGAGELFF. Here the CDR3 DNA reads TGTGCCAGCAGCGTCCCCCGGACTAGGGGTGCCGGGGAGCTGTTTTTT.

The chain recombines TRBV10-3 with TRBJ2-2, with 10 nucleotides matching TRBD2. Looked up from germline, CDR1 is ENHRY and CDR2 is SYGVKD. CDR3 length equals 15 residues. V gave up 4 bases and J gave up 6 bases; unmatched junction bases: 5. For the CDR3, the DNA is TGTGCCATCAGTGTTTCTAGCGGGAGTGCCGGGGAGCTGTTTTTT. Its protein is CAISVSSGSAGELFF.

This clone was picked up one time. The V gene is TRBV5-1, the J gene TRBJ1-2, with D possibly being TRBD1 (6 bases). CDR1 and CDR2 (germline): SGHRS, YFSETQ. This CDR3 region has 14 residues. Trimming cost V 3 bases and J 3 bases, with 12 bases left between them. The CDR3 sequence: CASSYRVPDYGYTF. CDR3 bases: TGCGCCAGCAGCTACAGGGTGCCCGACTATGGCTACACCTTC. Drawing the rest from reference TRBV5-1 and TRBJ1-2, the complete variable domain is KAGVTQTPRYLIKTRGQQVTLSCSPISGHRSVSWYQQTPGQGLQFLFEYFSETQRNKGNFPGRFSGRQFSNSRSEMNVSTLELGDSALYLCASSYRVPDYGYTFGSGTRLTVV.

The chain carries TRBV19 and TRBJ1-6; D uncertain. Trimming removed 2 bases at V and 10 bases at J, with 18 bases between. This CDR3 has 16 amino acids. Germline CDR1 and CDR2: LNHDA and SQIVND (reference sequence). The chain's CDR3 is CASSIKNRGRSSPLHF. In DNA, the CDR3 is TGTGCCAGTAGTATAAAAAACCGAGGGCGCAGCTCACCCCTCCACTTT.

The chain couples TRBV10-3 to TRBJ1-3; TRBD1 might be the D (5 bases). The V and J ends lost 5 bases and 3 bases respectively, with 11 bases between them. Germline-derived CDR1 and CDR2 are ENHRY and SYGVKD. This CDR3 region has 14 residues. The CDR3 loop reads CAISLQGSGNTIYF. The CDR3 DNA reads TGTGCCATCAGTCTCCAGGGAAGTGGAAACACCATATATTTT.

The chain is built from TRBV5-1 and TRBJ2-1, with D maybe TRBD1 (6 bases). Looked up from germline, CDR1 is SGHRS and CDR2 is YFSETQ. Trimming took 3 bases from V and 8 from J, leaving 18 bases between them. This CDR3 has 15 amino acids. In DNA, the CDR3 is TGCGCCAGCAGCTGGACAGCCCCAGGTAGGGATGAGCAGTTCTTC. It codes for CASSWTAPGRDEQFF.

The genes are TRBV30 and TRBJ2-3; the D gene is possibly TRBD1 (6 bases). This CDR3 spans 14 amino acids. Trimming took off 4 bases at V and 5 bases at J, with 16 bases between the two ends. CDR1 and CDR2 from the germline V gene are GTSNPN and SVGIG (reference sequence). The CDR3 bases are TGTGCCTGGACCAGGGGCGGAAAGGGAGATACGCAGTATTTT. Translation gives CAWTRGGKGDTQYF.

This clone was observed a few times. The CDR3 DNA reads as TGTGCCAGCAGAAGACTAGCTACCTACGAGCAGTACTTC. It specifies CASRRLATYEQYF. J is TRBJ2-7 and V is TRBV6-5; 7 nucleotides agree with TRBD2. The CDR3 spans 13 residues. Germline-derived CDR1 and CDR2 are MNHEY and SVGAGI. Unmatched junction bases numbered 4, after V lost 6 bases and J lost 2 bases.

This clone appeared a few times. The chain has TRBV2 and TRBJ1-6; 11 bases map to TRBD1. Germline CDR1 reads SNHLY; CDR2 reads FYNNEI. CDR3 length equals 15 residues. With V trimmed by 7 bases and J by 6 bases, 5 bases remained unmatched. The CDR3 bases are TGTGCCAGCATTCGGGGACAGGGGGGTAATTCACCCCTCCACTTT. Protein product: CASIRGQGGNSPLHF. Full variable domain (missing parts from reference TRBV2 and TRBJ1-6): EPEVTQTPSHQVTQMGQEVILRCVPISNHLYFYWYRQILGQKVEFLVSFYNNEISEKSEIFDDQFSVERPDGSNFTLKIRSTKLEDSAMYFCASIRGQGGNSPLHFGNGTRLTVT.

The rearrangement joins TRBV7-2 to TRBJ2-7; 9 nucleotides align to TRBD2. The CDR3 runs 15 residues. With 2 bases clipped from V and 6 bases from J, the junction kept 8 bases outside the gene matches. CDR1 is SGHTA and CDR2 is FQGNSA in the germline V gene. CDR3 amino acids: CASSLYPSGDFEQYF. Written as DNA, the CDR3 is TGTGCCAGCAGCTTATATCCTAGCGGGGACTTCGAGCAGTACTTC. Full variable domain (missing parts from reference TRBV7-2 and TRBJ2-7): GAGVSQSPSNKVTEKGKDVELRCDPISGHTALYWYRQSLGQGLEFLIYFQGNSAPDKSGLPSDRFSAERTGGSVSTLTIQRTQQEDSAVYLCASSLYPSGDFEQYFGPGTRLTVT.

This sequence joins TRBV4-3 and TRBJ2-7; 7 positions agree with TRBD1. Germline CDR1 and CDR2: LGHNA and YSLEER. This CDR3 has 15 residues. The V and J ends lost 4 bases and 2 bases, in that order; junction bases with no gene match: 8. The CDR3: CASSPYAGTAYEQYF. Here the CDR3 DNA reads TGCGCCAGCAGCCCCTACGCCGGGACAGCCTACGAGCAGTACTTC.

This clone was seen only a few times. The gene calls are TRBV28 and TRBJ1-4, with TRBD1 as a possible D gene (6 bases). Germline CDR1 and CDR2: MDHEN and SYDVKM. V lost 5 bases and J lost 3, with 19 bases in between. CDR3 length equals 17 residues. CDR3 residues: CASSPDSRDTPNEKLFF. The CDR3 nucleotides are TGTGCCAGCAGTCCAGACTCCCGGGACACCCCTAATGAAAAACTGTTTTTT.

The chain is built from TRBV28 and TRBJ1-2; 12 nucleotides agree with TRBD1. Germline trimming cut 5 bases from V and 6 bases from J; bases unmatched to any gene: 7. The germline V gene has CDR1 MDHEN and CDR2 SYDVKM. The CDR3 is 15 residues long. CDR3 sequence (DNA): TGTGCCAGCAGTGGGACCCGGGACAGGGGGCATGGCTACACCTTC. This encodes CASSGTRDRGHGYTF.

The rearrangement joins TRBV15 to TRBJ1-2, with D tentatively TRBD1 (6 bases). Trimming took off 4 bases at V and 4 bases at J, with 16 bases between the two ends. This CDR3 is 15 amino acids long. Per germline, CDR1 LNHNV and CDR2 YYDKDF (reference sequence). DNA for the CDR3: TGTGCCACCAGCACTGTCCCCGGGACAAGCTATGGCTACACCTTC. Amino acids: CATSTVPGTSYGYTF.

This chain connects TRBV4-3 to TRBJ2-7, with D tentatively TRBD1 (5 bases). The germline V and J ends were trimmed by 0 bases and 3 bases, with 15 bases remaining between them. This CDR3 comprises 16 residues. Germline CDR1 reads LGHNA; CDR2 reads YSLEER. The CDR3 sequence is CASSQESTGYVYEQYF. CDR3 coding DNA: TGCGCCAGCAGCCAAGAAAGCACAGGCTACGTCTACGAGCAGTACTTC.

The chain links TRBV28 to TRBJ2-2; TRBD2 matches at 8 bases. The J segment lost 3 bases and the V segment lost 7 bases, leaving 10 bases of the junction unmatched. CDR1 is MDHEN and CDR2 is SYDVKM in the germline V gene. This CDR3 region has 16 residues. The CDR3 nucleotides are TGTGCCAGCATAAGGGCGGGGGGTCTTCACACCGGGGAGCTGTTTTTT. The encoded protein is CASIRAGGLHTGELFF.

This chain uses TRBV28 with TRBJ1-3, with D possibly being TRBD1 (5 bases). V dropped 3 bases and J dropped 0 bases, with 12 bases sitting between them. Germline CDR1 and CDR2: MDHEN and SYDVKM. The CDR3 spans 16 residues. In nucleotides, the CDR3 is TGTGCCAGCAGTTTGGGGCCAGCCCACTCTGGAAACACCATATATTTT. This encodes CASSLGPAHSGNTIYF.

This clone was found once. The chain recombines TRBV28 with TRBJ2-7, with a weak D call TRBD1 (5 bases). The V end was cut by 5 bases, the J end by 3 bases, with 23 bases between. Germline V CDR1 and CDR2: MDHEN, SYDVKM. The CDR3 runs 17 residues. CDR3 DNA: TGTGCCAGCAGTCCCTCTTTTGGCAGGACAACTTTCTACGAGCAGTACTTC. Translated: CASSPSFGRTTFYEQYF.

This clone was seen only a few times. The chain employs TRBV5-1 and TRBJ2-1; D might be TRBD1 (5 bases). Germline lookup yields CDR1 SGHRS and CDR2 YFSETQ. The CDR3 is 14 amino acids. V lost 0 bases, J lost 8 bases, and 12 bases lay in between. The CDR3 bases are TGCGCCAGCAGCTTGGGCCAGGGAATAGATGAGCAGTTCTTC. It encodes CASSLGQGIDEQFF.